This T cell receptor beta chain is drawn from a study of T-cell reconstitution after alpha-beta-depleted transplantation in children. Unique molecular identifiers were used in preparing the TCRbeta library. Using its own MiXCR run on the PCR reads, TCRdb lists one record per CDR3 protein. Of approximately 520,000 distinct CDR3 sequences in the sample, around a third were seen once. There are 13 residues in the CDR3. The germline V gene encodes CDR1 DFQATT and CDR2 SNEGSKA (reference sequence). V is TRBV20-1 and J is TRBJ2-7; TRBD2 aligns across 9 bases. The TCR sequence derives from a human donor who donated a stem cell graft to a child with aplastic anemia. Sample: PBMCs from the stem cell graft donor, taken from the stem cell graft. The CDR3 coding sequence is TGCAGCCCCACTATAGCGGGAGTATACGAGCAGTACTTC. Translating it yields CSPTIAGVYEQYF.